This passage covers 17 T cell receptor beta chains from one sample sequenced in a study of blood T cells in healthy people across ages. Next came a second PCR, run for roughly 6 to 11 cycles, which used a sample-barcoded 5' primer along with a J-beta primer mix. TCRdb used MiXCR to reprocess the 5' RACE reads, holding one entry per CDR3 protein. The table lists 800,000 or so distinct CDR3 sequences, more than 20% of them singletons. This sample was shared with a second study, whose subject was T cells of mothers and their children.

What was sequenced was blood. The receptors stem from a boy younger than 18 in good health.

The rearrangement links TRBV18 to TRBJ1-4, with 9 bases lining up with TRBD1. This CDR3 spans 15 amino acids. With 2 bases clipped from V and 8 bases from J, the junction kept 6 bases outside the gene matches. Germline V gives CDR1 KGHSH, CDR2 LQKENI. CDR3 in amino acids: CASSPYRTGAEKLFF. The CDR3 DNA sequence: TGTGCCAGCTCACCATACCGGACAGGGGCCGAAAAACTGTTTTTT.

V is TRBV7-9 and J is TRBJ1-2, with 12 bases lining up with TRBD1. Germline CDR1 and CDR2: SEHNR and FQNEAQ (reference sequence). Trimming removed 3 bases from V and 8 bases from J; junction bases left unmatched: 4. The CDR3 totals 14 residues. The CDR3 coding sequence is TGTGCCAGCAGCTTCCCGGGACAGGGGGCCGGCTACACCTTC. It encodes CASSFPGQGAGYTF.

The CDR3 region has the DNA TGTGCCAGCAGAGTGGTAGGGGGCTCGGGGACCCAGTACTTC. It specifies CASRVVGGSGTQYF. The chain uses TRBV6-5 and TRBJ2-5; 7 bases fit TRBD1. V lost 6 bases and J lost 7; bases outside the gene matches: 11. CDR1 and CDR2 from the germline V gene are MNHEY and SVGAGI. The CDR3 totals 14 residues.

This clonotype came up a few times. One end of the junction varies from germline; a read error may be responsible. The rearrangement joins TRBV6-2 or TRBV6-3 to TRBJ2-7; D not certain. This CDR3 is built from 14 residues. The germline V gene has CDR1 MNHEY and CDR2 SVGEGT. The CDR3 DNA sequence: TGCGCCAGCAGTTACTCAGCAGGCTCCTACGAGCAGTACTTC. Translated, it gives CASSYSAGSYEQYF.

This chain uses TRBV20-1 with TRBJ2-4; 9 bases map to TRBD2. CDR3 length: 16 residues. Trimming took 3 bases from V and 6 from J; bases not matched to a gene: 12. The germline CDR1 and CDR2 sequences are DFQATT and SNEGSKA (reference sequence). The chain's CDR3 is CSASSSGDAMGNIQYF. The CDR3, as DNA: TGCAGTGCTAGTTCTAGCGGGGACGCAATGGGAAACATTCAGTACTTC.

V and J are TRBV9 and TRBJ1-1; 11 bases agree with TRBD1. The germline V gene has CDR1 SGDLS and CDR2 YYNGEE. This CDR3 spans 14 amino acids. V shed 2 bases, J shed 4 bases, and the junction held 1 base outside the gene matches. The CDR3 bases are TGTGCCAGCAGCGTGGGACAGGGGGGCACTGAAGCTTTCTTT. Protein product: CASSVGQGGTEAFF.

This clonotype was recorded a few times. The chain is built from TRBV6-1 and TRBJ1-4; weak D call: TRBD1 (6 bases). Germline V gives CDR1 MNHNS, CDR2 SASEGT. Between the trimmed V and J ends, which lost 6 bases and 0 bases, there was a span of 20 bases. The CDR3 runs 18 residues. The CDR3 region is CASSNRLRGEATNEKLFF. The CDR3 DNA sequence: TGTGCCAGCAGCAACAGACTCAGGGGAGAGGCAACTAATGAAAAACTGTTTTTT.

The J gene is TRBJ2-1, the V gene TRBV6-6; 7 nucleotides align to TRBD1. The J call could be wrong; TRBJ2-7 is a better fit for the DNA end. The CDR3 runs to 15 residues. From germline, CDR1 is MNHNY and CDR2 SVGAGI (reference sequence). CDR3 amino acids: CASSLGPKQGWEQYF. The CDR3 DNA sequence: TGTGCCAGCAGTCTTGGCCCGAAACAGGGGTGGGAGCAGTACTTC.

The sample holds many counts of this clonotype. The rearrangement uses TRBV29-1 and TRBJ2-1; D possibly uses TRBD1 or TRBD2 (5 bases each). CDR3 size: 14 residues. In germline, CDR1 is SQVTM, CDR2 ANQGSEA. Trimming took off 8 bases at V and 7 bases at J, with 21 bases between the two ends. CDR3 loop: CSTRGVYGFNEQFF. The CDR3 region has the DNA TGCAGCACCCGAGGGGTATATGGATTTAATGAGCAGTTCTTC.

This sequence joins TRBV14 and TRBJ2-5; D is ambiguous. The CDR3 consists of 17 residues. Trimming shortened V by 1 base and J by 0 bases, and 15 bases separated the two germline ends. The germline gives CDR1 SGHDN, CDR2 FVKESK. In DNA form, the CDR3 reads TGTGCCAGCAGCCAAGTCCTGCCGGGCAGGTACCAAGAGACCCAGTACTTC. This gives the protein CASSQVLPGRYQETQYF.

The CDR3 loop reads CATRLTGRTETQYF. CDR3 DNA: TGTGCCACTCGACTGACAGGGAGGACGGAGACCCAGTACTTC. The chain uses TRBV19 and TRBJ2-5, with a possible D match to TRBD1 (7 bases). Trimming shortened V by 10 bases and J by 5 bases, and 20 bases separated the two germline ends. Germline CDR1 reads LNHDA; CDR2 reads SQIVND (reference sequence). This CDR3 comprises 14 residues.

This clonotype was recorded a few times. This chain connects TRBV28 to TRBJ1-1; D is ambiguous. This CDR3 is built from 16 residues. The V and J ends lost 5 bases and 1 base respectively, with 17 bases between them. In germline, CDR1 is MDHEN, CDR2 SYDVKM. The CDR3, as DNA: TGTGCCAGCAGTCCCCGATACCCAGCAACGAACACTGAAGCTTTCTTT. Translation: CASSPRYPATNTEAFF.

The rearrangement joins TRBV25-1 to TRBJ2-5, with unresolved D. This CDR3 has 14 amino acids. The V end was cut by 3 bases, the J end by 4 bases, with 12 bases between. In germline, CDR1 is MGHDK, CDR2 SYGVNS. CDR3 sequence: CASSDTTGRETQYF. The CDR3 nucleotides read TGTGCCAGCAGTGATACGACGGGCCGAGAGACCCAGTACTTC.

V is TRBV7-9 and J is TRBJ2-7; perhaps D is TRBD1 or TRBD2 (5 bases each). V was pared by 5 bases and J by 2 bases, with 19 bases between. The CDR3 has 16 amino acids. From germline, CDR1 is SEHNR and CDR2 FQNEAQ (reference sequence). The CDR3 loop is CASSQRRGAGPYEQYF. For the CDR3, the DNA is TGTGCCAGCAGCCAACGGCGAGGGGCAGGCCCCTACGAGCAGTACTTC.

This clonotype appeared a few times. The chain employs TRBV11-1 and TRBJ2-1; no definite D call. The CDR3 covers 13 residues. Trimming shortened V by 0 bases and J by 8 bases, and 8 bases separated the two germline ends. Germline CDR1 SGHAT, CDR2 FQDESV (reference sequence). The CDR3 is CASSLATSDEQFF. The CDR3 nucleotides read TGTGCCAGCAGCTTAGCAACGAGCGATGAGCAGTTCTTC.

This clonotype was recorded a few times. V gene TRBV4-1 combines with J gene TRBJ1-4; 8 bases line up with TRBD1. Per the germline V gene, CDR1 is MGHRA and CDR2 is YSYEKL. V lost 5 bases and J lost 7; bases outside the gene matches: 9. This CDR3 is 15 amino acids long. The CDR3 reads CASSYGQGVAEKLFF. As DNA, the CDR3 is TGCGCCAGCAGCTACGGACAGGGTGTCGCTGAAAAACTGTTTTTT.

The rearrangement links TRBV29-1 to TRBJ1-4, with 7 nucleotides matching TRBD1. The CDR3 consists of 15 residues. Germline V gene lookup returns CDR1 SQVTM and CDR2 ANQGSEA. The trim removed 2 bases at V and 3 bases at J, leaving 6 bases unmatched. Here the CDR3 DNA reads TGCAGCGTTGAAATCCGGACAGGTTCTAATGAAAAACTGTTTTTT. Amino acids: CSVEIRTGSNEKLFF.